The clone carrying this T cell receptor (beta chain) was detected many times. Antigen unknown. The CDR3 extends over 14 amino acids. Germline CDR1 and CDR2: MNHEY and SVGEGT. The germline V and J ends were trimmed by 5 bases and 3 bases, with 14 bases remaining between them. This record comes from a study of Graves' ophthalmopathy and Graves' hyperthyroidism. The study, taken as a whole, reports: Both an approximately 70% sensitivity and a 72.22% specificity characterized the model's predictions of ophthalmopathy progression. Most expanded clonotypes from thyroid (those above 0.001 frequency) were also found in blood.

The authors amplified TCR beta CDR3 regions from RNA transcripts. Scientists carried out first-round RT-PCR using HTBI primers and then a second-round multiplex PCR. TCRdb independently ran MiXCR on the multiplex PCR reads; one entry per CDR3 protein. The sample lists roughly 400,000 distinct CDR3 sequences, 15% occurring once. Specimen: peripheral blood. This clonotype was obtained from a woman younger than 30 with stable Graves' hyperthyroidism. V gene TRBV6-2 or TRBV6-3 combines with J gene TRBJ2-7, with D possibly TRBD1 on 6 matching bases. CDR3 coding DNA: TGTGCCAGCAGTAAGGACAGAGTAAACTACGAGCAGTACTTC. This sequence encodes CASSKDRVNYEQYF.